This TCR beta chain was sequenced during a study of cytomegalovirus exposure and HLA in healthy donors. General study findings and limits: Information on immune exposure was restricted to one variable (CMV serostatus). Highly shared variants forming one cluster were likely a sequencing artifact. The authors later linked a missense DCLRE1C variant to TCR beta V- and J-gene trimming.

This clone was observed a handful of times. Its antigen is still unknown. The junction had 11 bases not matched to a gene; V was cut back by 4 bases and J by 7 bases. Germline-derived CDR1 and CDR2 are LGHNA and YNFKEQ. This CDR3 is built from 15 residues. The PCR was carried out with 60 Vbeta primers and 13 Jbeta primers. TCRdb keeps only in-frame clones here, not all; method: immunoSEQ multiplex PCR. The table has 75,000 or so clones, 65% to 70% seen once. Specimen: PBMCs. The sequence derives from a man between 40 and 49 years old in good health and CMV-seropositive. The J gene is TRBJ1-2, the V gene TRBV4-2; 8 nucleotides agree with TRBD1. CDR3 coding DNA: TGTGCCAGCAGCCGCTCAGGGGGCCCGGACCTTGGCTACACCTTC. Its translation: CASSRSGGPDLGYTF.